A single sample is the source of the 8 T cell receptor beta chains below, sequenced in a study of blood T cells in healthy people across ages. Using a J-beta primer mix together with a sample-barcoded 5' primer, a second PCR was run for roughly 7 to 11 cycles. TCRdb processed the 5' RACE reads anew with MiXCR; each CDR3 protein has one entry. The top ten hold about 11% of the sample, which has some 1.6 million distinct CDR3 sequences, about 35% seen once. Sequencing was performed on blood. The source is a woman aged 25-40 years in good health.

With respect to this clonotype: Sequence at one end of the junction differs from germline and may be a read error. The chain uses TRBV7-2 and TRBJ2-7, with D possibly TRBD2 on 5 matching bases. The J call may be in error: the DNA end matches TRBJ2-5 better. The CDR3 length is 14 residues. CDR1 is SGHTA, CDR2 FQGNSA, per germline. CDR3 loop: CASSVARTGETQYF. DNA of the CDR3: TGTGCCAGCAGCGTAGCTAGGACGGGGGAGACCCAGTACTTC.

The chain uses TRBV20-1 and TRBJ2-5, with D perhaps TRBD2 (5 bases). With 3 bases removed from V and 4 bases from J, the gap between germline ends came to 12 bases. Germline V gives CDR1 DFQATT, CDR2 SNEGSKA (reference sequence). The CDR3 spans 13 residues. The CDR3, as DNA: TGCAGTGCTAGGATAGACTACCGAGAGACCCAGTACTTC. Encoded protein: CSARIDYRETQYF.

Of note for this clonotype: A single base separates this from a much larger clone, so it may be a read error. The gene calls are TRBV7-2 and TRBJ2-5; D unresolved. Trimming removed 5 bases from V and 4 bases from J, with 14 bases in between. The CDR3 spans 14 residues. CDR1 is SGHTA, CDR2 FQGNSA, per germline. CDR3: CASSTQRFGETQYF. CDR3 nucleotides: TGTGCCAGCAGCACTCAGAGATTTGGAGAGACCCAGTACTTC.

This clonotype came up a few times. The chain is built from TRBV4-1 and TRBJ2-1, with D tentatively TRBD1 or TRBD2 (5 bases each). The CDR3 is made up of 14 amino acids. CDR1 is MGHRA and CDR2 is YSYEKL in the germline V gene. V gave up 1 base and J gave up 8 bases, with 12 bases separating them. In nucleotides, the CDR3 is TGCGCCAGCAGCCAAGTGGGGGAAAGGTATGAGCAGTTCTTC. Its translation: CASSQVGERYEQFF.

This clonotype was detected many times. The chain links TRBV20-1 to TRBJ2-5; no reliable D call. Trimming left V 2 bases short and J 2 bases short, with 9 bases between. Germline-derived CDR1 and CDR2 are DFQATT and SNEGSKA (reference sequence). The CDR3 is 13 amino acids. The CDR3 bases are TGCAGTGCTAGAATTCCGCCACAAGAGACCCAGTACTTC. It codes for CSARIPPQETQYF.

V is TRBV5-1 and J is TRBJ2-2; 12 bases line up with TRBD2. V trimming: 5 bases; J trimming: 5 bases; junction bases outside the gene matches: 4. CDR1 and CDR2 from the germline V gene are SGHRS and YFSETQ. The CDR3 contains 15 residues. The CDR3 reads CASRPSGGATGELFF. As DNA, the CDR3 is TGCGCCAGCAGACCTAGCGGGGGGGCTACCGGGGAGCTGTTTTTT.

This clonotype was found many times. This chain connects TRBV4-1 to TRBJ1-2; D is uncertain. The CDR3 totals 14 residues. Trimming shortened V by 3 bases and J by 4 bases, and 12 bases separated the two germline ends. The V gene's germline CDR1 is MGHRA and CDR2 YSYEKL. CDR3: CASSQRTVSYGYTF. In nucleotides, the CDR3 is TGCGCCAGCAGCCAGCGGACGGTTTCCTATGGCTACACCTTC.

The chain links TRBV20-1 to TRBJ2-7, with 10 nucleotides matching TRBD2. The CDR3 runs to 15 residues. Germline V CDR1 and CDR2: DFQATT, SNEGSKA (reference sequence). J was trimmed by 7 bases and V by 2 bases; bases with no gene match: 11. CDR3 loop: CSARRPSGGFREQYF. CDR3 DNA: TGCAGTGCTAGAAGACCTAGCGGGGGTTTTCGAGAGCAGTACTTC.